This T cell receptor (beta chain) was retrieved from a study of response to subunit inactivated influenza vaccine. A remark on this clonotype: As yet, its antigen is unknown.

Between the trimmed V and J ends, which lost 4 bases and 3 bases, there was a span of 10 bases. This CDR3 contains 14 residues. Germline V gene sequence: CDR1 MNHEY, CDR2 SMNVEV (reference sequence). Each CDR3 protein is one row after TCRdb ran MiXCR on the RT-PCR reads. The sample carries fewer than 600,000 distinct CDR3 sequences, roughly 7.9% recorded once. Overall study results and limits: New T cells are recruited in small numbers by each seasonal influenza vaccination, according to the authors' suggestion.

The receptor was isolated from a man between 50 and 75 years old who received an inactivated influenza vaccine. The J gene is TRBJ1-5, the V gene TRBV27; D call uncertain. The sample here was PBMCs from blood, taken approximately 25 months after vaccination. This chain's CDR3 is CASSSYNNNQPQHF. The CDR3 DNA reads TGTGCCAGCAGTTCCTACAATAACAATCAGCCCCAGCATTTT.